The present T cell receptor (beta chain) was sequenced within a study of OX40 agonist ivuxolimab in advanced cancers. Study overall: A mean age of roughly 62 years, range roughly 20 to 80, was recorded, and 80% to 90% were male.

Measured with immunoSEQ multiplex PCR; TCRdb has only the in-frame clones, and not every one. Of approximately 70,000 clones in the sample, around nine tenths were seen once. Germline loops: CDR1 SGHRS, CDR2 YFSETQ. This CDR3 is built from 14 residues. V lost 0 bases and J 5 bases, leaving 9 bases between the germline ends. The chain is built from TRBV5-1 and TRBJ2-1, with D possibly matching TRBD2 (5 bases). The sequencing here drew on CD4+ or CD8+ T cells sorted from blood, taken in a trial of the OX40 agonist ivuxolimab. The sequence derives from an adult with an advanced solid tumor such as melanoma, head and neck, liver or kidney cancer. CDR3 protein: CASSLGRPDNEQFF. CDR3 sequence (DNA): TGCGCCAGCAGCTTGGGGAGGCCCGACAATGAGCAGTTCTTC. Full variable domain (remainder filled in from reference TRBV5-1 and TRBJ2-1): KAGVTQTPRYLIKTRGQQVTLSCSPISGHRSVSWYQQTPGQGLQFLFEYFSETQRNKGNFPGRFSGRQFSNSRSEMNVSTLELGDSALYLCASSLGRPDNEQFFGPGTRLTVL.